This T cell receptor (beta chain) originates from a study of a mutant IDH1 vaccine in newly diagnosed glioma. Study-wide context: Onset of vaccination occurred 4-6 weeks following radiotherapy alone, or with temozolomide cycles. The study held visit V12 at week 35 and visit V13 at week 47.

Turning to this clone: Its antigen is unidentified.

Findings and limits, study-wide: Among all patients, vaccine-induced immune responses occurred in 80% to 95%.

Per germline, CDR1 MNHEY and CDR2 SVGAGI. The ends were cut back, 6 bases at V and 2 bases at J, with 16 bases in the middle. This CDR3 has 15 amino acids. The sample's time point: week 35, safety follow-up. Each dose of the vaccine consisted of 300 ug of mutant IDH1 20-mer peptide, with topical imiquimod. Administration of eight vaccinations to patients took place in weeks 1, 3, 5, 7, 11, 15, 19, 23. TCRdb's table, derived via immunoSEQ multiplex PCR, lists solely in-frame clones and lacks some. The data contain about 46,000 clones, 85% to 95% of them singletons. Sample: PBMCs, taken from a glioma patient whose treatment included an IDH1 peptide vaccine. The gene calls are TRBV6-5 and TRBJ2-5, with D perhaps assigned TRBD1 or TRBD2 (6 bases each). The receptor was isolated from a man in his fifties with glioma. The CDR3 coding sequence is TGTGCCAGCAGGGAGGGACAACGGGATCAAGAGACCCAGTACTTC. It encodes CASREGQRDQETQYF.